This T cell receptor beta chain was captured by sequencing in a study of shared clonotypes between healthy human individuals. On the study more broadly: CD4 naive and memory got three plates each, CD8 naive two, CD8 memory one. Study observations and caveats: Relative to clonotypes present in all four donors, those not shared had lower generation probabilities.

Only one count was recorded for this clone. Its antigen is currently unknown. V dropped 3 bases and J dropped 7; count of bases not matched to a gene: 10. Per the germline V gene, CDR1 is SGHRS and CDR2 is YFSETQ. The CDR3 covers 16 residues. This was a deep-level run. The repertoire was sequenced with immunoSEQ multiplex PCR; TCRdb's copy has only in-frame clones and lacks some. The table records over a million clones, 96% of them present only once. This chain joins TRBV5-1 and TRBJ2-2, with 9 positions matching TRBD1. This clonotype was obtained from a man in his thirties or forties in good health. Sequencing input: naive CD4+ T cells sorted from blood. Subset described: CD45RA+ positively selected. The CDR3 DNA sequence: TGCGCCAGCAGCTCTGTCGGACAGGGGATAGGCGGGGAGCTGTTTTTT. It yields the protein CASSSVGQGIGGELFF.